This T cell receptor beta chain was documented in a study of T cells after posttransplantation cyclophosphamide. V trimming: 3 bases; J trimming: 4 bases; junction bases outside the gene matches: 7. This CDR3 has 16 amino acids. CDR1 and CDR2 from the germline V gene are LNHDA and SQIVND (reference sequence). The table came from immunoSEQ multiplex PCR; TCRdb's copy has only in-frame clones and leaves some out. Of 15,000 to 20,000 clones listed, roughly 76% are singletons. As for this clone: Its specificity is unknown.

A marrow graft followed busulfan-fludarabine conditioning, with cyclophosphamide on days +3 and +4. Study-wide results and limits: TRB overlap between skin or GI tissue T cells and blood was limited. Donor CD8+ memory clones often dominated recipient blood repertoires at later times.

This sequence originates from a female patient aged 40-50 years who received an allogeneic stem cell transplant from a related donor, was CMV-positive, and had no GVHD. Part of the T cells may come from the graft donor. The J gene is TRBJ1-5, the V gene TRBV19; 9 bases line up with TRBD1. This specimen consisted of CD8+ T cells sorted from PBMCs, obtained 1,900 to 2,000 days after a stem cell transplant with posttransplant cyclophosphamide. This CDR3 reads CASSMYFGTGNQPQHF. CDR3 in DNA: TGTGCCAGTAGTATGTATTTCGGGACAGGGAATCAGCCCCAGCATTTT. Full variable domain (remainder filled in from reference TRBV19 and TRBJ1-5): DGGITQSPKYLFRKEGQNVTLSCEQNLNHDAMYWYRQDPGQGLRLIYYSQIVNDFQKGDIAEGYSVSREKKESFPLTVTSAQKNPTAFYLCASSMYFGTGNQPQHFGDGTRLSIL.